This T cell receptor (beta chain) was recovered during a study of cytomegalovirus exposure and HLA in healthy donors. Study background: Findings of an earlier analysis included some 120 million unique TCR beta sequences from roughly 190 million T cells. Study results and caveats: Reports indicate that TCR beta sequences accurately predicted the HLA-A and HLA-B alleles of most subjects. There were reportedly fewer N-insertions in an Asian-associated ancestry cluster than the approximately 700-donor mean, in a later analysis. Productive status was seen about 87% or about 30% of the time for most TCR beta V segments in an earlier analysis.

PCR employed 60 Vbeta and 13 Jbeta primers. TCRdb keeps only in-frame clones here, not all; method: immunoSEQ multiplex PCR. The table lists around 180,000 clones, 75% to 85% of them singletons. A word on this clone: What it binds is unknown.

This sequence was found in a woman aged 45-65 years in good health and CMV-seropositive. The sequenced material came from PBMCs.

The CDR3 DNA reads as TGTGCCAGCAGGGGTGAAGGAGCCCCACCTTACGAGCAGTACTTC. It codes for CASRGEGAPPYEQYF. This chain joins TRBV6-1 and TRBJ2-7; D unclear. The V gene's germline CDR1 is MNHNS and CDR2 SASEGT. The length of the CDR3 is 15 residues. The V end was cut by 6 bases, the J end by 4 bases, with 19 bases between.